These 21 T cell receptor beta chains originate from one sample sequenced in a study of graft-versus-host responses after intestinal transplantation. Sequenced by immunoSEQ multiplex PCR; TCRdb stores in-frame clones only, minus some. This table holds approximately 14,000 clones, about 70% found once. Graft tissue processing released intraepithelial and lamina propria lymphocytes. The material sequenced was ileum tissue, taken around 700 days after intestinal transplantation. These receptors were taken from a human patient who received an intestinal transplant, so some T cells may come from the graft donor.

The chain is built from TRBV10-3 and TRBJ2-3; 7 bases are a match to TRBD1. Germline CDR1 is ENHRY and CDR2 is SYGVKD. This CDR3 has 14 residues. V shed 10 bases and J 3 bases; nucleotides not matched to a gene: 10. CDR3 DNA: TGTGCCACTAGACCGGGACAGTATACAGATACGCAGTATTTT. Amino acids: CATRPGQYTDTQYF.

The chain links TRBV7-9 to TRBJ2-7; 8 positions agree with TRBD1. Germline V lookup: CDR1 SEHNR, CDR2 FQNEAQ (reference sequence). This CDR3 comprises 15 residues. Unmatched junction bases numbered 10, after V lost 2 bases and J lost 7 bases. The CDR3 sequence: CASSLLGTGRLEQYF. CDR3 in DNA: TGTGCCAGCAGCTTACTCGGGACAGGTCGCTTGGAGCAGTACTTC.

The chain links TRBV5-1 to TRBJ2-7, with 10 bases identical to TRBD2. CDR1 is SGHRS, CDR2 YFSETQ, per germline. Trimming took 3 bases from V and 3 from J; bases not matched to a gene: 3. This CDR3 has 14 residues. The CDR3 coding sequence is TGCGCCAGCAGCTCGATAGCGGGAGGCTACGAGCAGTACTTC. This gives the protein CASSSIAGGYEQYF. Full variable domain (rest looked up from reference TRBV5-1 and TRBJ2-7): KAGVTQTPRYLIKTRGQQVTLSCSPISGHRSVSWYQQTPGQGLQFLFEYFSETQRNKGNFPGRFSGRQFSNSRSEMNVSTLELGDSALYLCASSSIAGGYEQYFGPGTRLTVT.

The CDR3 sequence is CASSIVRTDTQYF. In DNA form, the CDR3 reads TGTGCCAGTAGTATCGTCCGCACAGATACGCAGTATTTT. The chain combines TRBV19 with TRBJ2-3; D is uncertain. The CDR3 is made up of 13 amino acids. The germline V gene has CDR1 LNHDA and CDR2 SQIVND (reference sequence). Trimming stripped 3 bases from V and 1 base from J, with 5 bases between. Full variable domain (missing parts from reference TRBV19 and TRBJ2-3): DGGITQSPKYLFRKEGQNVTLSCEQNLNHDAMYWYRQDPGQGLRLIYYSQIVNDFQKGDIAEGYSVSREKKESFPLTVTSAQKNPTAFYLCASSIVRTDTQYFGPGTRLTVL.

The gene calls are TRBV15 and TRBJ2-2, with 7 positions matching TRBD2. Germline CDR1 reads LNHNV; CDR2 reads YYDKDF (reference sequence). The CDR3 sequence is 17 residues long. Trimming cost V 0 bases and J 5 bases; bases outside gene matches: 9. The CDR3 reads CATSRDWRGSGTGELFF. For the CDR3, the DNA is TGTGCCACCAGCAGAGATTGGCGGGGTAGCGGGACCGGGGAGCTGTTTTTT.

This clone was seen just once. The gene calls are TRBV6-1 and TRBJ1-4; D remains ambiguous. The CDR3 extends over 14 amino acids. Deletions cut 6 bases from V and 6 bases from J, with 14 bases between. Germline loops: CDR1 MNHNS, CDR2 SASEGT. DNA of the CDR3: TGTGCCAGCAGGGCGAGTCTCGGCGATGAAAAACTGTTTTTT. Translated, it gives CASRASLGDEKLFF.

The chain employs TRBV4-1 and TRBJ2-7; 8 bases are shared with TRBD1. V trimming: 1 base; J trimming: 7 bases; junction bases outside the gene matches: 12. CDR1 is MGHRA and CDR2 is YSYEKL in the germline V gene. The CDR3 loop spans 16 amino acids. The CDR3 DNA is TGCGCCAGCAGCCAAGCCAGGACAGGGTCCTATGGGGAGCAGTACTTC. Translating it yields CASSQARTGSYGEQYF.

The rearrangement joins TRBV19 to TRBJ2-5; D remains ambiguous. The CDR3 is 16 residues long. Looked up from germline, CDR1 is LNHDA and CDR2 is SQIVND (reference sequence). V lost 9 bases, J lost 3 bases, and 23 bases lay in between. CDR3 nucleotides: TGTGCCAGGCATCAGTCCACCAGCCGTAGAAAAGAGACCCAGTACTTC. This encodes CARHQSTSRRKETQYF.

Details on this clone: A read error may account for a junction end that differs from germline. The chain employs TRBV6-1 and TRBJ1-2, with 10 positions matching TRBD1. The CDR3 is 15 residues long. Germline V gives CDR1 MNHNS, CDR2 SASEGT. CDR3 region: CASSRQGARSGDYAF. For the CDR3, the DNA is TGTGCCAGCAGCCGACAGGGGGCGAGGTCGGGGGACTACGCCTTC.

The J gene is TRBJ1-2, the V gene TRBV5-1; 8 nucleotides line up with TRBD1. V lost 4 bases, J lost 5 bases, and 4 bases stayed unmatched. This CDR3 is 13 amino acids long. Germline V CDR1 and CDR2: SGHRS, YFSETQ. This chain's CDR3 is CASSPDRVYGYTF. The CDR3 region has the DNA TGCGCCAGCAGCCCGGACAGGGTATATGGCTACACCTTC.

DNA for the CDR3: TGCGCCAGCAGTGGACGGGGGAACACTGAAGCTTTCTTT. Its translation: CASSGRGNTEAFF. The V and J genes are TRBV10-1 and TRBJ1-1; D unresolved. The CDR3 totals 13 residues. The germline gives CDR1 WNHNN, CDR2 SYGVQD (reference sequence). V gave up 4 bases and J gave up 1 base, with 7 bases separating them.

For the CDR3, the DNA is TGTGCCAGCAGCTCCCGGGACGGAACCTACGAGCAGTACTTC. Protein product: CASSSRDGTYEQYF. The chain has TRBV5-4 and TRBJ2-7; D assignment may be TRBD1 or TRBD2 (5 bases each). This CDR3 has 14 amino acids. CDR1 is SGHNT and CDR2 is YYREEE in the germline V gene (reference sequence). The V gene lost 3 bases and the J gene lost 2 bases, with 12 bases spanning the gap.

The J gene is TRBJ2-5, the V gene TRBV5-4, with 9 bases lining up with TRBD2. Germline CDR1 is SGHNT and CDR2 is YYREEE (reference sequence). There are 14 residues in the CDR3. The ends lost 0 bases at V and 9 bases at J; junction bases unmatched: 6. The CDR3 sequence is CASSLGDSSGAQYF. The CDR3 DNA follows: TGTGCCAGCAGCTTGGGGGATTCTAGCGGGGCCCAGTACTTC.

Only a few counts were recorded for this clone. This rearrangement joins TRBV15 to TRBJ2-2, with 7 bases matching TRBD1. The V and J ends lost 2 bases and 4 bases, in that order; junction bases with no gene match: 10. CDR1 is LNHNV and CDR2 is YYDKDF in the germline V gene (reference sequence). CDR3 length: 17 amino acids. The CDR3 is CATSRPWGRTGTGELFF. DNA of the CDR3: TGTGCCACCAGCAGACCATGGGGCCGGACAGGCACCGGGGAGCTGTTTTTT.

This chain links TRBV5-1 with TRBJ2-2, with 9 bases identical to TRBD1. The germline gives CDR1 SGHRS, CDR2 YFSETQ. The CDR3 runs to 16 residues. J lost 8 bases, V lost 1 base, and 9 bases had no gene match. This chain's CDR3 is CASSLSTGGTPGELFF. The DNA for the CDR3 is TGCGCCAGCAGCTTGTCGACAGGGGGAACACCTGGGGAGCTGTTTTTT.

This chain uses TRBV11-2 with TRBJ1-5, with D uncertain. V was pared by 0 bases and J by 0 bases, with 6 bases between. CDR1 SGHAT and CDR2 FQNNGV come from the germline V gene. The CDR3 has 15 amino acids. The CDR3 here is CASSLDGNSNQPQHF. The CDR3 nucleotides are TGTGCCAGCAGCTTAGACGGGAATAGCAATCAGCCCCAGCATTTT.

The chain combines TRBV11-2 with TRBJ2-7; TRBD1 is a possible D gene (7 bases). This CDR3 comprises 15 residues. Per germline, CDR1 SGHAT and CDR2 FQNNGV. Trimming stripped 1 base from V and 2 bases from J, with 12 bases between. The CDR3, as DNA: TGTGCCAGCAGCTTAGTGACAGGGAGGACCTACGAGCAGTACTTC. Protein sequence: CASSLVTGRTYEQYF.

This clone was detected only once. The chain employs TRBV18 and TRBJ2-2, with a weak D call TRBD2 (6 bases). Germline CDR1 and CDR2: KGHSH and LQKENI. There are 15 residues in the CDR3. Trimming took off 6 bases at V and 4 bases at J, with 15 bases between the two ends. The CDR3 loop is CASSPAGEATGELFF. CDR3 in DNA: TGTGCCAGCTCCCCCGCTGGGGAGGCCACCGGGGAGCTGTTTTTT.

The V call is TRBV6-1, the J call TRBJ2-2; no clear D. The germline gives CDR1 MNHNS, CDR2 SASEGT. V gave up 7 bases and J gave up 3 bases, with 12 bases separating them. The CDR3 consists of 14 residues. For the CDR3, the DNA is TGTGCCAGCAAACTTATAGGTTACACCGGGGAGCTGTTTTTT. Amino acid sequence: CASKLIGYTGELFF.

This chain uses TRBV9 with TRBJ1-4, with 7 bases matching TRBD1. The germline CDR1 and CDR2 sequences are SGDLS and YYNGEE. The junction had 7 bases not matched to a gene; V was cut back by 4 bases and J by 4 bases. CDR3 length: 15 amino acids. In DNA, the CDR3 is TGTGCCAGCAGCCCCCAGACAGGGCTTAATGAAAAACTGTTTTTT. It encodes CASSPQTGLNEKLFF.

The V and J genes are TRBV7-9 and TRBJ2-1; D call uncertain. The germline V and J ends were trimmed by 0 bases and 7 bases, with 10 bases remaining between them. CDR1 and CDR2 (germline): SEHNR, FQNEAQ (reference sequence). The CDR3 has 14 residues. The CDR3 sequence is CASSLASLGNEQFF. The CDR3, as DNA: TGTGCCAGCAGCTTAGCCTCCCTGGGGAATGAGCAGTTCTTC.